One TCR beta chain is described in this entry. The sample comes from a study of blood T cell repertoires in COVID-19. The length of the CDR3 is 18 residues. V lost 3 bases to trimming and J lost 0 bases; unmatched junction nucleotides: 11. The germline gives CDR1 LNHDA, CDR2 SQIVND (reference sequence). Clones were read by immunoSEQ multiplex PCR, and TCRdb kept only the in-frame ones, dropping some. The profile shows roughly 230,000 clones, nearly 90% of them singletons. The TCR comes from a human donor in a cohort sampled during active COVID-19. V gene TRBV19 combines with J gene TRBJ1-3; TRBD1 matches at 7 bases. Input material: peripheral blood. The CDR3, as DNA: TGTGCCAGTAGTATGGGGACAGACTACCATTTCTCTGGAAACACCATATATTTT. Translating gives CASSMGTDYHFSGNTIYF.